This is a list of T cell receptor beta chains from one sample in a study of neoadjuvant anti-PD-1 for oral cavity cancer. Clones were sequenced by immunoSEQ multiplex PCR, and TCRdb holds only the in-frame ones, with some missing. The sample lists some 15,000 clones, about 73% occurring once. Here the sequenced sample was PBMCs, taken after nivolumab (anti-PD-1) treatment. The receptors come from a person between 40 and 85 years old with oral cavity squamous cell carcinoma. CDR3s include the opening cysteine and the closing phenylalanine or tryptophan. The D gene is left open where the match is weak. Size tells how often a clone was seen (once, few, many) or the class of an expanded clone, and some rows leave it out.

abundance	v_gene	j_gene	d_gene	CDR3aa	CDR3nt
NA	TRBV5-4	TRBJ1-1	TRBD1	CASSPGQVLGAEAFF	TGTGCCAGCAGCCCGGGACAGGTATTGGGAGCTGAAGCTTTCTTT
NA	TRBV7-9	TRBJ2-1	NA	CASDGRGRNEQFF	TGTGCCAGCGACGGGAGAGGGCGGAATGAGCAGTTCTTC
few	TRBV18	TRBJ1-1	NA	CASSAVSTEAFF	TGTGCCAGCTCAGCGGTTAGCACTGAAGCTTTCTTT
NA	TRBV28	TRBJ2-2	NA	CASTQLNTGELFF	TGTGCCAGCACCCAACTTAACACCGGGGAGCTGTTTTTT
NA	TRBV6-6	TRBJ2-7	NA	CASSDRATYEQYF	TGTGCCAGCAGCGACCGGGCCACCTACGAGCAGTACTTC
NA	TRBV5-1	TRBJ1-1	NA	CASSLAGRGNTEAFF	TGCGCCAGCAGCTTGGCGGGGAGGGGTAACACTGAAGCTTTCTTT
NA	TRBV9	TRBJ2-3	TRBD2	CASSVEGGTRDTQYF	TGTGCCAGCAGCGTAGAGGGTGGGACTAGGGATACGCAGTATTTT
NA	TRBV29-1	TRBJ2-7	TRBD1	CSVGRQGYEQYF	TGCAGCGTTGGACGACAGGGGTACGAGCAGTACTTC
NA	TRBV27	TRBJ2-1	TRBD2	CASTFRGRQSYNEQFF	TGTGCCAGCACCTTCCGCGGGAGGCAATCCTACAATGAGCAGTTCTTC
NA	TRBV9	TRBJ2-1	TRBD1	CASSRMGEGARLYNEQFF	TGTGCCAGCAGCCGGATGGGAGAGGGGGCACGTCTCTACAATGAGCAGTTCTTC
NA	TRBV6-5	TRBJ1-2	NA	CASTPGGSRGYTF	TGTGCCAGCACCCCCGGGGGTAGTCGTGGCTACACCTTC
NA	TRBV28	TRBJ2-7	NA	CASSPGIIPYEQYF	TGTGCCAGCAGTCCCGGGATCATTCCCTACGAGCAGTACTTC
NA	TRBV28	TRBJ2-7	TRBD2	CASSRTSGPTYEQYF	TGTGCCAGCAGTCGGACTAGCGGGCCTACCTACGAGCAGTACTTC
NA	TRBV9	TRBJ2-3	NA	CASSVPPGLQYF	TGTGCCAGCAGCGTGCCCCCGGGGCTTCAGTATTTT
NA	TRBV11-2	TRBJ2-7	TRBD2	CASSVRLAAAYEQYF	TGTGCCAGCAGCGTTCGACTAGCGGCGGCCTACGAGCAGTACTTC
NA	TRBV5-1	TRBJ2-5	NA	CASSPGPQERETQYF	TGCGCCAGCAGTCCGGGACCTCAGGAACGAGAGACCCAGTACTTC
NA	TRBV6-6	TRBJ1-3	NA	CASTSSEAVSGNTIYF	TGTGCCAGCACCTCCTCAGAAGCGGTCTCTGGAAACACCATATATTTT
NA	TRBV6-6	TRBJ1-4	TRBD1	CASSYPRGTVFEKLFF	TGTGCCAGCAGTTACCCTCGAGGGACAGTCTTTGAAAAACTGTTTTTT
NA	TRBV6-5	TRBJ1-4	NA	CASSYSEGEKLFF	TGTGCCAGCAGTTACTCGGAGGGTGAAAAACTGTTTTTT
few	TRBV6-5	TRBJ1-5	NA	CASSFSKLSNQPQHF	TGTGCCAGCAGTTTCTCCAAGTTGAGCAATCAGCCCCAGCATTTT
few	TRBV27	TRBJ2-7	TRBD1	CASSLALGGQGQYF	TGTGCCAGCAGTCTGGCACTTGGTGGACAGGGGCAGTACTTC
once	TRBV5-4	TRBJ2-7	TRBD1	CASSWDRGTGYEQYF	TGTGCCAGCAGCTGGGACAGGGGAACCGGCTACGAGCAGTACTTC
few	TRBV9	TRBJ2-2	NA	CASSVGYRTGNTGELFF	TGTGCCAGCAGCGTAGGGTACAGGACGGGGAACACCGGGGAGCTGTTTTTT
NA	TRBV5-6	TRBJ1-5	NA	CASSLRGYGQPQHF	TGTGCCAGCAGCTTGAGGGGGTATGGCCAGCCCCAGCATTTT
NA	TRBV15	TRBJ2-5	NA	CATSRDRDGWETQYF	TGTGCCACCAGCAGAGACAGGGACGGTTGGGAGACCCAGTACTTC
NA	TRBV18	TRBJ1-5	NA	CASSPTRVLDSNQPQHF	TGTGCCAGCTCACCAACTCGGGTCTTAGATAGCAATCAGCCCCAGCATTTT
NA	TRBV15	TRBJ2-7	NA	CATSRGWAYEQYF	TGTGCCACCAGCAGAGGGTGGGCCTACGAGCAGTACTTC
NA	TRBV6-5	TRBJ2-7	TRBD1	CASSYSTGTGAEQYF	TGTGCCAGCAGTTACTCAACCGGGACAGGGGCCGAGCAGTACTTC
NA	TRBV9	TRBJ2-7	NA	CASSVEPTNPYEQYF	TGTGCCAGCAGCGTAGAACCGACCAACCCATACGAGCAGTACTTC
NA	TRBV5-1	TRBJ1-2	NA	CASSPGDYGYTF	TGCGCCAGCAGCCCGGGGGACTATGGCTACACCTTC
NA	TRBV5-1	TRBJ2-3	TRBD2	CASSAVGLAVDTQYF	TGCGCCAGCAGCGCGGTGGGACTAGCGGTAGATACGCAGTATTTT
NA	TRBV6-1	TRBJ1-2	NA	CASSAGAAFDYGYTF	TGTGCCAGCAGTGCCGGGGCCGCGTTCGACTATGGCTACACCTTC
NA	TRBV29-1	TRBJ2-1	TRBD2	CSVEEAGLAGGNEQFF	TGCAGCGTTGAAGAGGCAGGACTAGCGGGAGGCAATGAGCAGTTCTTC
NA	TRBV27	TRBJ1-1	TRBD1	CASSSLGQGGGEAFF	TGTGCCAGCAGTTCCCTGGGACAGGGGGGCGGTGAAGCTTTCTTT
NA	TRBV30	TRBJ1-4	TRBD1	CASGQGATATNEKLFF	TGTGCCTCTGGACAGGGGGCGACCGCAACTAATGAAAAACTGTTTTTT
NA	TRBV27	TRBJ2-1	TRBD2	CASSPLGLAGAHNEQFF	TGTGCCAGCAGTCCCCTGGGACTAGCGGGAGCCCACAATGAGCAGTTCTTC
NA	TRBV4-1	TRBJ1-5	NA	CASSYSGANQPQHF	TGCGCCAGCAGCTACTCCGGGGCCAATCAGCCCCAGCATTTT
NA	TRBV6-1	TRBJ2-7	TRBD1	CASSLGTAYEQYF	TGTGCCAGCAGCCTGGGGACAGCCTACGAGCAGTACTTC
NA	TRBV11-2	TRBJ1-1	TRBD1	CASSSNLRGLNTEAFF	TGTGCCAGCAGCTCCAACCTCAGGGGGCTAAACACTGAAGCTTTCTTT
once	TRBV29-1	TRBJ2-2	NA	CSVGGDAGELFF	TGCAGCGTTGGCGGGGACGCCGGGGAGCTGTTTTTT
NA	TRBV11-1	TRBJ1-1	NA	CASSASNRVLNTEAFF	TGTGCCAGCAGCGCCAGTAACAGGGTCCTGAACACTGAAGCTTTCTTT